These 20 T cell receptor beta chains share one sample of origin, sequenced in a study of T cells after posttransplantation cyclophosphamide. Cyclophosphamide on days +3 and +4 followed busulfan-fludarabine conditioning and a marrow graft. The repertoire was sequenced with immunoSEQ multiplex PCR; TCRdb's copy has only in-frame clones and lacks some. The repertoire holds 2,000 to 2,500 clones, with approximately 85% as singletons. Sequenced material: CD8+ T cells sorted from blood, taken about 350 days after allogeneic stem cell transplant with posttransplant cyclophosphamide. These receptors were taken from a male patient between 50 and 60 years old who received an allogeneic stem cell transplant from a related donor and was CMV-positive. These T cells may partly come from the graft donor.

The chain combines TRBV7-9 with TRBJ2-7; maybe TRBD2 (7 bases). V was pared by 4 bases and J by 1 base, with 11 bases between. Per the germline V gene, CDR1 is SEHNR and CDR2 is FQNEAQ (reference sequence). The CDR3 runs 14 residues. For the CDR3, the DNA is TGTGCCAGCAGCTGGAGGGGGGGATCCTACGAGCAGTACTTC. As protein: CASSWRGGSYEQYF.

The J gene is TRBJ2-7, the V gene TRBV9, with 8 bases aligning to TRBD1. The CDR3 has 14 residues. V shed 2 bases and J 4 bases; nucleotides not matched to a gene: 5. Germline CDR1 SGDLS, CDR2 YYNGEE. CDR3 nucleotide sequence: TGTGCCAGCAGCGTGGGGACAGGACCATACGAGCAGTACTTC. Residues: CASSVGTGPYEQYF.

This clone showed up just a few times. The rearrangement joins TRBV5-5 to TRBJ1-1; 7 nucleotides agree with TRBD1. Germline lookup yields CDR1 SGHKS and CDR2 YYEKEE (reference sequence). There are 15 residues in the CDR3. J was trimmed by 4 bases and V by 3 bases; bases with no gene match: 9. CDR3 in DNA: TGTGCCAGCAGCTCCCGACAGGGTGAGATCACTGAAGCTTTCTTT. Translating gives CASSSRQGEITEAFF.

The chain recombines TRBV27 with TRBJ1-2, with 7 bases matching TRBD1. This CDR3 has 13 amino acids. Germline V lookup: CDR1 MNHEY, CDR2 SMNVEV (reference sequence). V was clipped by 8 bases and J by 4 bases; unmatched bases: 7. The CDR3 protein is CASGQGGPYGYTF. The CDR3, as DNA: TGTGCCAGCGGTCAGGGGGGCCCCTATGGCTACACCTTC.

The V and J genes are TRBV19 and TRBJ1-1; D call uncertain. This CDR3 has 13 amino acids. Germline loops: CDR1 LNHDA, CDR2 SQIVND (reference sequence). V was trimmed by 6 bases and J by 5 bases, leaving 13 bases between them. The CDR3 spells CASSGLLFTEAFF. CDR3 sequence (DNA): TGTGCCAGTAGCGGACTTTTGTTTACTGAAGCTTTCTTT.

This chain joins TRBV14 and TRBJ2-7, with a weak D call TRBD2 (5 bases). Germline values: CDR1 SGHDN, CDR2 FVKESK. CDR3 length: 15 residues. The germline V and J ends were trimmed by 1 base and 2 bases, with 12 bases remaining between them. The DNA for the CDR3 is TGTGCCAGCAGCCAAGGTCGGGGAACCCCCTACGAGCAGTACTTC. Translation: CASSQGRGTPYEQYF.

Remarks on this clone: An end of the junction differs from the germline gene, which may be a read error. Distinct nucleotide sequences in the sample also encode this CDR3. In nucleotides, the CDR3 is TGCGCCAGCAGCCAAGATTCTCGGGGGAGTAATTCCCCCCTCCACTTT. It specifies CASSQDSRGSNSPLHF. The rearrangement links TRBV4-3 to TRBJ1-6; maybe TRBD1 (5 bases). CDR3 length equals 16 residues. The germline V gene encodes CDR1 LGHNA and CDR2 YSLEER.

This clone was observed once. The V gene is TRBV27, the J gene TRBJ1-2; D is undetermined. The CDR3 is 11 residues long. The V and J ends lost 10 bases and 6 bases respectively, with 12 bases between them. Germline values: CDR1 MNHEY, CDR2 SMNVEV (reference sequence). The CDR3 protein is CATQTVDGYTF. CDR3 coding DNA: TGTGCCACGCAGACTGTAGATGGCTACACCTTC.

The V and J genes are TRBV29-1 and TRBJ2-5, with D possibly matching TRBD2 (5 bases). CDR3 length: 14 residues. CDR1 and CDR2 from the germline V gene are SQVTM and ANQGSEA. V lost 5 bases and J lost 2, with 15 bases in between. CDR3 region: CSVSSLRRQETQYF. Written as DNA, the CDR3 is TGCAGCGTTTCTAGCCTACGGAGACAAGAGACCCAGTACTTC.

There are a few counts of this clone. Other DNA sequences from this sample encode an identical CDR3 as well. V and J are TRBV4-3 and TRBJ1-6; D possibly corresponds to TRBD1 (5 bases). Germline-derived CDR1 and CDR2 are LGHNA and YSLEER. The CDR3 length is 16 residues. V was cut by 0 bases and J by 8 bases, with 14 bases left in between. The CDR3 sequence: CASSQDSRGSHSPLHF. The DNA of the CDR3 is TGCGCCAGCAGCCAAGATAGCCGGGGGTCGCATTCACCCCTCCACTTT.

Concerning this clone: This same CDR3 is encoded by further DNA sequences in the sample. The chain carries TRBV4-3 and TRBJ1-6; D is possibly TRBD1 (5 bases). The V end lost 4 bases, the J end lost 6 bases, and 16 bases lay between the germline ends. This CDR3 spans 16 amino acids. Germline V CDR1 and CDR2: LGHNA, YSLEER. The CDR3 here is CASSPDARGSNSPLHF. The CDR3 coding sequence is TGCGCCAGCAGCCCCGACGCAAGGGGTTCTAATTCACCCCTCCACTTT.

The V and J genes are TRBV5-1 and TRBJ1-1, with D perhaps matching TRBD1 (6 bases). The germline CDR1 and CDR2 sequences are SGHRS and YFSETQ. The CDR3 contains 15 residues. Trimming stripped 4 bases from V and 9 bases from J, with 22 bases between. CDR3 bases: TGCGCCAGCAGCCCTCAAGGCGGGGGGCAACGTAAAGCTTTCTTT. Its translation: CASSPQGGGQRKAFF. The whole variable domain, remainder taken from reference TRBV5-1 and TRBJ1-1, is KAGVTQTPRYLIKTRGQQVTLSCSPISGHRSVSWYQQTPGQGLQFLFEYFSETQRNKGNFPGRFSGRQFSNSRSEMNVSTLELGDSALYLCASSPQGGGQRKAFFGQGTRLTVV.

This chain uses TRBV5-4 with TRBJ2-4; 9 bases are a match to TRBD2. Germline CDR1 and CDR2: SGHNT and YYREEE (reference sequence). This CDR3 spans 14 amino acids. V shed 3 bases, J shed 5 bases, and the junction held 3 bases outside the gene matches. The CDR3 bases are TGTGCCAGCAGCTCGGCTAGCGGGGAAAACATTCAGTACTTC. It is translated as CASSSASGENIQYF.

This clone has more than one count but fewer than ten. The J gene is TRBJ2-2, the V gene TRBV5-8, with D perhaps TRBD2 (5 bases). The germline V gene has CDR1 SGHTS and CDR2 YDEGEE. Trimming pared 6 bases from V and 5 bases from J, leaving 14 bases between. This CDR3 has 14 amino acids. The CDR3 loop is CASTDWEETGELFF. For the CDR3, the DNA is TGTGCCAGCACGGACTGGGAAGAAACCGGGGAGCTGTTTTTT.

The chain carries TRBV11-2 and TRBJ2-7; 7 nucleotides match TRBD1. The germline V gene has CDR1 SGHAT and CDR2 FQNNGV. The CDR3 runs to 14 residues. The trim removed 1 base at V and 2 bases at J, leaving 2 bases unmatched. The DNA of the CDR3 is TGTGCCAGCAGCTTAGGCGGACAGGCCTACGAGCAGTACTTC. Its protein is CASSLGGQAYEQYF.

The chain carries TRBV27 and TRBJ2-7; 8 bases are shared with TRBD1. V was pared by 5 bases and J by 0 bases, with 3 bases of the junction left unmatched. The CDR3 spans 14 residues. Germline V gene sequence: CDR1 MNHEY, CDR2 SMNVEV (reference sequence). CDR3 sequence (DNA): TGTGCCAGCAGTGACAGGGGTCACTCCTACGAGCAGTACTTC. Translated: CASSDRGHSYEQYF.

The chain has TRBV29-1 and TRBJ2-1; 9 positions match TRBD1. Losses at the gene ends were 3 bases for V and 15 bases for J; bases not matched to a gene: 3. This CDR3 comprises 10 residues. CDR1 and CDR2 from the germline V gene are SQVTM and ANQGSEA. This CDR3 is CSVEGTGWFF. CDR3 coding DNA: TGCAGCGTTGAGGGGACAGGGTGGTTCTTC.

This chain joins TRBV6-6 and TRBJ2-7; D is ambiguous. CDR1 MNHNY and CDR2 SVGAGI come from the germline V gene (reference sequence). V lost 8 bases and J 0 bases, leaving 5 bases between the germline ends. The CDR3 covers 11 residues. The CDR3 nucleotides read TGTGCCAGCGCGTTCTCCTACGAGCAGTACTTC. Residues: CASAFSYEQYF.

This rearrangement joins TRBV19 to TRBJ2-3; D remains ambiguous. The CDR3 spans 16 residues. Trimming removed 2 bases at V and 6 bases at J, with 18 bases between. The V gene's germline CDR1 is LNHDA and CDR2 SQIVND (reference sequence). The CDR3 nucleotides read TGTGCCAGTAGTATACCAACAGCAGTTCTCGCCGATACGCAGTATTTT. This encodes CASSIPTAVLADTQYF.

The chain is built from TRBV7-2 and TRBJ2-7, with 9 bases that match TRBD1. Germline V gene sequence: CDR1 SGHTA, CDR2 FQGNSA. The CDR3 is 16 residues long. The J segment lost 5 bases and the V segment lost 1 base, leaving 9 bases of the junction unmatched. The CDR3 region has the DNA TGTGCCAGCAGCTTAGTTTTAGGGACAGGGTTCCACGAGCAGTACTTC. Encoded protein: CASSLVLGTGFHEQYF.